These 7 T cell receptor beta chains were sequenced from one sample in a study of T cells after yellow fever vaccination. Via MiXCR, TCRdb re-called the 5' RACE reads, giving one row per CDR3 protein. The sample includes hundreds of thousands of distinct CDR3 sequences, roughly 20% seen only once; the top ten take over 15%. Sample: PBMCs, taken before the yellow fever booster vaccination. The receptors were sampled from a young man who received the YFV17D yellow fever vaccine.

The rearrangement links TRBV15 to TRBJ1-1, with D uncertain. Germline V gene sequence: CDR1 LNHNV, CDR2 YYDKDF (reference sequence). The CDR3 loop spans 14 amino acids. Deletions cut 0 bases from V and 2 bases from J, with 7 bases between. The CDR3 bases are TGTGCCACCAGCAGAGATAACAGAAACACTGAAGCTTTCTTT. Translating gives CATSRDNRNTEAFF.

The chain couples TRBV13 to TRBJ2-7; D remains ambiguous. Germline V gives CDR1 PRHDT, CDR2 FYEKMQ (reference sequence). The V end lost 2 bases, the J end lost 9 bases, and 11 bases lay between the germline ends. CDR3 length: 12 amino acids. The CDR3 sequence is CASSLNPGAQYV. Written as DNA, the CDR3 is TGTGCCAGCAGCTTAAACCCAGGAGCGCAGTACGTC.

There are a few counts of this clonotype. The genes are TRBV5-5 and TRBJ2-7; TRBD2 aligns across 9 bases. Germline assignment: CDR1 SGHKS and CDR2 YYEKEE (reference sequence). This CDR3 is built from 15 residues. V was pared by 7 bases and J by 5 bases, with 13 bases of the junction left unmatched. The CDR3 sequence is CASGPVSGGFNEQYV. CDR3 nucleotides: TGTGCCAGCGGCCCGGTTAGCGGGGGTTTTAACGAGCAGTACGTC.

A few counts support this clonotype. The CDR3 DNA reads TGTGCCAGCAGCCCCGGGAGGGACTACAATGAGCAGTTCTTC. Amino acid sequence: CASSPGRDYNEQFF. This chain joins TRBV6-6 and TRBJ2-1, with TRBD2 matching 8 bases. Trimming removed 6 bases from V and 3 bases from J; junction bases left unmatched: 4. The CDR3 loop spans 14 amino acids. Per germline, CDR1 MNHNY and CDR2 SVGAGI (reference sequence).

This clonotype was counted a single time. V is TRBV27 and J is TRBJ1-5; D gene ambiguous. This CDR3 contains 14 residues. Trimming left V 5 bases short and J 6 bases short, with 14 bases between. Germline V lookup: CDR1 MNHEY, CDR2 SMNVEV (reference sequence). The CDR3: CASSEGTGIQPQHF. The CDR3 DNA follows: TGTGCCAGCAGTGAAGGAACTGGAATTCAGCCCCAGCATTTT.

This sequence joins TRBV7-2 and TRBJ2-3; TRBD1 might be the D (6 bases). This CDR3 comprises 12 residues. The V gene lost 3 bases and the J gene lost 9 bases, with 10 bases spanning the gap. Germline V CDR1 and CDR2: SGHTA, FQGNSA. The CDR3 region has the DNA TGTGCCAGCAGCTTGGACAGCTACACGCAGTATTTT. It translates to CASSLDSYTQYF.

In DNA, the CDR3 is TGCGCCAGCAGCCAACTGCACACTGAAGCTTTCTTT. Its protein is CASSQLHTEAFF. This chain links TRBV4-3 with TRBJ1-1; D is uncertain. The CDR3 is made up of 12 amino acids. Trimming removed 2 bases at V and 3 bases at J, with 4 bases between. The germline gives CDR1 LGHNA, CDR2 YSLEER.